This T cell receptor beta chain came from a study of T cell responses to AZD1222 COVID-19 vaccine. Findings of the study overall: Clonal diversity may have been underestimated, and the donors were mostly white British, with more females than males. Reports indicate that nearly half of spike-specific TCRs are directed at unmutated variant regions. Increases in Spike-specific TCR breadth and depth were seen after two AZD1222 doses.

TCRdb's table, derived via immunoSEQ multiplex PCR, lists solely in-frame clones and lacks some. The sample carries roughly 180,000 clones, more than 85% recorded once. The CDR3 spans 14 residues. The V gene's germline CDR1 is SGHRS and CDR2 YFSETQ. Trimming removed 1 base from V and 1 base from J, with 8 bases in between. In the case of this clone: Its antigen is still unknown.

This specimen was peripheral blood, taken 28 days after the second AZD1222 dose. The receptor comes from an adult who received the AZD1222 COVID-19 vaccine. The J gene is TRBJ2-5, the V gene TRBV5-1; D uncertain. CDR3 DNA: TGCGCCAGCAGCTTGACGGTGCCCCAAGAGACCCAGTACTTC. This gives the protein CASSLTVPQETQYF.